A selection of T cell receptor beta chains follows, all from one sample in a study of CD8 T cell repertoires and HIV-1 epitope variants. Assay used: immunoSEQ multiplex PCR; TCRdb lists only in-frame clones, some missing. Of some 87,000 clones listed, approximately 70% are singletons. Sequencing was carried out using uncultured baseline CD8+ T cells from peripheral blood mononuclear cells (PBMCs). The receptors come from a male donor with HIV. The CDR3 runs from the conserved cysteine through the conserved F or W. A D gene is named only where the DNA matches it firmly. Expanded clones get a size class; other rows say once, few or many, or leave the size out.

length: 15; D: -; J: TRBJ1-1; V: TRBV5-6; size: -; DNA: TGTGCCAGCAGCTTGGGCAGGACCTTGAACACTGAAGCTTTCTTT; CDR3: CASSLGRTLNTEAFF
length: 14; D: -; J: TRBJ1-1; V: TRBV2; size: few; DNA: TGTGCCAGCAGTGATACAGCGAAGAACACTGAAGCTTTCTTT; CDR3: CASSDTAKNTEAFF
length: 14; D: -; J: TRBJ1-2; V: TRBV9; size: -; DNA: TGTGCCAGCAGCGTTGACCAGGGGAACTATGGCTACACCTTC; CDR3: CASSVDQGNYGYTF
length: 14; D: TRBD1; J: TRBJ2-7; V: TRBV5-4; size: -; DNA: TGTGCCAGCAGCTGGGGGACAGTCCCCTACGAGCAGTACTTC; CDR3: CASSWGTVPYEQYF
length: 18; D: -; J: TRBJ1-5; V: TRBV7-9; size: -; DNA: TGTGCCAGCAGCTCCGACATGGGGGGGTACTATAGCAATCAGCCCCAGCATTTT; CDR3: CASSSDMGGYYSNQPQHF
length: 15; D: -; J: TRBJ1-2; V: TRBV5-4; size: -; DNA: TGTGCCAGCAGCTTGCGGGAAGTCACTATTTATGGCTACACCTTC; CDR3: CASSLREVTIYGYTF
length: 16; D: -; J: TRBJ2-6; V: TRBV18; size: -; DNA: TGTGCCAGCTCACGCGACAGGAGCTCTGGGGCCAACGTCCTGACTTTC; CDR3: CASSRDRSSGANVLTF
length: 15; D: TRBD2; J: TRBJ2-1; V: TRBV28; size: -; DNA: TGTGCCAGCAGTTTATATGCGGGAGGGCGGAATGAGCAGTTCTTC; CDR3: CASSLYAGGRNEQFF
length: 18; D: -; J: TRBJ1-1; V: TRBV4-3; size: -; DNA: TGCGCCAGCAGCCAAGAAGAAGGAGATCACGGACCAAACACTGAAGCTTTCTTT; CDR3: CASSQEEGDHGPNTEAFF
length: 15; D: -; J: TRBJ1-2; V: TRBV2; size: -; DNA: TGTGCCAGCAGGGGGGGGCAGGGGCTGCTATTCAGCTACACCTTC; CDR3: CASRGGQGLLFSYTF
length: 15; D: TRBD1; J: TRBJ1-4; V: TRBV29-1; size: few; DNA: TGCAGCGTTGAAGAGGTGGGACAGGAGGGTGAAAAACTGTTTTTT; CDR3: CSVEEVGQEGEKLFF
length: 13; D: TRBD1; J: TRBJ1-2; V: TRBV6-5; size: -; DNA: TGTGCCAGCAGTTGGACAGGGACACATGGCTACACCTTC; CDR3: CASSWTGTHGYTF
length: 16; D: TRBD2; J: TRBJ2-3; V: TRBV19; size: -; DNA: TGTGCCAGTAGGGAAGCGGGGGGGATCCGCACAGATACGCAGTATTTT; CDR3: CASREAGGIRTDTQYF
length: 13; D: TRBD2; J: TRBJ2-2; V: TRBV6-5; size: -; DNA: TGTGCCAGCAGTTTAGCGGGAGGGGGGGAGCTGTTTTTT; CDR3: CASSLAGGGELFF
length: 16; D: -; J: TRBJ1-2; V: TRBV9; size: -; DNA: TGTGCCAGCAGCGTAGGGTGGGCCTCAGTTGACTATGGCTACACCTTC; CDR3: CASSVGWASVDYGYTF
length: 13; D: -; J: TRBJ1-2; V: TRBV28; size: -; DNA: TGTGCCAGCAAAGGGGACACTCACTATGGCTACACCTTC; CDR3: CASKGDTHYGYTF
length: 12; D: -; J: TRBJ2-7; V: TRBV13; size: few; DNA: TGTGCCAGCAGCTTAGGGCGGGGCGAGCAGTACTTC; CDR3: CASSLGRGEQYF
length: 17; D: TRBD1; J: TRBJ2-6; V: TRBV5-4; size: -; DNA: TGTGCCAGCAGCCGAGACAGGGGGCGGTCAGGGGCCAACGTCCTGACTTTC; CDR3: CASSRDRGRSGANVLTF
length: 14; D: -; J: TRBJ2-5; V: TRBV15; size: few; DNA: TGTGCCACCAGCGGGGGACGGATCCAAGAGACCCAGTACTTC; CDR3: CATSGGRIQETQYF
length: 13; D: TRBD1; J: TRBJ2-5; V: TRBV28; size: -; DNA: TGTGCTATAACCGGGACAGGGCGAGAGACCCAGTACTTC; CDR3: CAITGTGRETQYF
length: 12; D: -; J: TRBJ1-1; V: TRBV4-2; size: -; DNA: TGTGCCAGCAGCTTACAGAACACTGAAGCTTTCTTT; CDR3: CASSLQNTEAFF
length: 19; D: TRBD2; J: TRBJ2-3; V: TRBV15; size: -; DNA: TGTGCCACCAGCGCCGGAAGGACTAGGAAGTCGGGGGATGAAGATACGCAGTATTTT; CDR3: CATSAGRTRKSGDEDTQYF
length: 15; D: -; J: TRBJ2-1; V: TRBV2; size: -; DNA: TGTGCCAGCAGCGCTCGCGTAGGGTCCTACAATGAGCAGTTCTTC; CDR3: CASSARVGSYNEQFF
length: 14; D: -; J: TRBJ2-7; V: TRBV28; size: few; DNA: TGTGCCAGCAGCCGTCTAGGTCCAACCTACGAGCAGTACTTC; CDR3: CASSRLGPTYEQYF
length: 12; D: -; J: TRBJ2-3; V: TRBV5-6; size: -; DNA: TGTGCCAGCAGCTTGAGCACAGATACGCAGTATTTT; CDR3: CASSLSTDTQYF
length: 16; D: TRBD2; J: TRBJ2-7; V: TRBV6-1; size: once; DNA: TGTGCCAGCAGTGCATCAACTAGCGGGGGGACCTACGAGCAGTACTTC; CDR3: CASSASTSGGTYEQYF
length: 14; D: TRBD1; J: TRBJ2-7; V: TRBV9; size: -; DNA: TGTGCCAGCACTGGGGGACAGGGGAAAGGTGAGCAGTACTTC; CDR3: CASTGGQGKGEQYF
length: 13; D: TRBD1; J: TRBJ2-1; V: TRBV27; size: -; DNA: TGTGCCAGCTTCCACAGGGGTCGCAATGAGCAGTTCTTC; CDR3: CASFHRGRNEQFF